Detailed here is one TCR beta chain. This specimen belongs to a study of blood T cell repertoires in COVID-19. About the study: There were acute and convalescent COVID-19 samples, and they came from the United States, Italy and Spain.

The protocol was immunoSEQ multiplex PCR, while the TCRdb copy is restricted to in-frame clones and leaves out a portion. In the table there are around 250,000 clones, roughly 88% of which are singletons. The V end was cut by 0 bases, the J end by 1 base, with 10 bases between. This CDR3 comprises 15 residues. Germline loops: CDR1 SGHTA, CDR2 FQGTGA. The source of this sequence is a man older than 75 with acute or convalescent COVID-19. Sequenced: peripheral blood. This chain uses TRBV7-3 with TRBJ2-7; TRBD2 might be the D (6 bases). CDR3 bases: TGTGCCAGCAGCTTAACTAGCGGAGCTTCCTACGAGCAGTACTTC. Translating gives CASSLTSGASYEQYF.